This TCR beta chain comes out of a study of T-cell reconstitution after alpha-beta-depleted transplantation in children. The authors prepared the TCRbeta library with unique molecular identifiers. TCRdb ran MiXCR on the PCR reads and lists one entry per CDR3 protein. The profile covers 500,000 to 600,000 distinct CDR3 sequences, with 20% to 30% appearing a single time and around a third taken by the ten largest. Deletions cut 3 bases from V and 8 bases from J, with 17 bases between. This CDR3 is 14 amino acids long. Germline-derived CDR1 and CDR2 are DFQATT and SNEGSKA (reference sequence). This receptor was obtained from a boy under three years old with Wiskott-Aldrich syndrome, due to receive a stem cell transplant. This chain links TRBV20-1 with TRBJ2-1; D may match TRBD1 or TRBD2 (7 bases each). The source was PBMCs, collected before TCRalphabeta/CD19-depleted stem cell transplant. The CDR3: CSASQGGGPDEQFF. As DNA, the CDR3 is TGCAGTGCTAGCCAGGGGGGAGGGCCGGATGAGCAGTTCTTC.